One sample yielded the 9 T cell receptor beta chains listed below, sequenced in a study of blood T cell repertoires in COVID-19. Sequencing used immunoSEQ multiplex PCR; TCRdb keeps in-frame clones, though not all of them. The table has approximately 81,000 clones, roughly four fifths seen once; the top ten hold approximately 7%. Input material: peripheral blood. The receptors derive from a human donor in a cohort sampled during active COVID-19.

The V and J genes are TRBV2 and TRBJ1-2; a possible D gene is TRBD1 (6 bases). CDR3 length equals 14 residues. Germline V gives CDR1 SNHLY, CDR2 FYNNEI. The V end was cut by 5 bases, the J end by 4 bases, with 14 bases between. CDR3 nucleotide sequence: TGTGCCAGCAGTCCACAGGGTGAGGGCTATGGCTACACCTTC. Translation gives CASSPQGEGYGYTF.

This chain uses TRBV21-1 with TRBJ2-5; the DNA was not compared with TRBD2, the D call given in the table. TRBV21-1 is annotated as a pseudogene. CDR3 length: 16 residues. The CDR3 DNA is TGTGCCAGCAGCAAGAGTCTCCTAGCCCACGAGGAGACCCAGTACTTC. Translated, it gives CASSKSLLAHEETQYF.

The chain links TRBV19 to TRBJ1-5; TRBD1 matches 9 bases. V trimming: 1 base; J trimming: 3 bases; junction bases outside the gene matches: 4. The CDR3 runs 16 residues. Germline CDR1 and CDR2: LNHDA and SQIVND (reference sequence). The CDR3 loop is CASSIVGQGYNQPQHF. CDR3 sequence (DNA): TGTGCCAGTAGTATAGTGGGACAGGGCTACAATCAGCCCCAGCATTTT.

The V and J genes are TRBV4-1 and TRBJ1-5; 8 positions agree with TRBD1. V was pared by 2 bases and J by 6 bases, with 9 bases of the junction left unmatched. In germline, CDR1 is MGHRA, CDR2 YSYEKL. This CDR3 is 16 amino acids long. CDR3 residues: CASSQTLDRVGQPQHF. The CDR3 DNA reads TGCGCCAGCAGCCAAACTTTGGACAGGGTGGGTCAGCCCCAGCATTTT.

The rearrangement joins TRBV7-6 to TRBJ1-1, with a weak D call TRBD1 (5 bases). The CDR3 runs to 15 residues. V lost 4 bases to trimming and J lost 1 base, with 13 bases between them. Germline V gene sequence: CDR1 SGHVS, CDR2 FNYEAQ. The CDR3 DNA follows: TGTGCCAGCAGCTCCGGGGGAGGGCCGAACACTGAAGCTTTCTTT. As protein: CASSSGGGPNTEAFF.

The chain employs TRBV19 and TRBJ1-1; 8 nucleotides line up with TRBD1. This CDR3 has 13 residues. Germline-derived CDR1 and CDR2 are LNHDA and SQIVND (reference sequence). The J segment lost 4 bases and the V segment lost 5 bases, leaving 3 bases of the junction unmatched. The CDR3 nucleotides are TGTGCCAGTAGTGAGACAGGGGCCACTGAAGCTTTCTTT. Translation: CASSETGATEAFF.

This chain uses TRBV11-2 with TRBJ1-1, with a tentative D call TRBD1 (5 bases). The germline gives CDR1 SGHAT, CDR2 FQNNGV. The CDR3 extends over 15 amino acids. Trimming removed 1 base from V and 3 bases from J, with 12 bases in between. CDR3 bases: TGTGCCAGCAGCTTAGGGGGCGGCGGGGACACTGAAGCTTTCTTT. It encodes CASSLGGGGDTEAFF.

The gene calls are TRBV7-3 and TRBJ1-1; D ambiguous. Germline V gene sequence: CDR1 SGHTA, CDR2 FQGTGA. CDR3 length: 13 amino acids. V was cut by 6 bases and J by 0 bases, with 8 bases left in between. The CDR3 here is CASSEGMNTEAFF. Written as DNA, the CDR3 is TGTGCCAGCAGTGAGGGAATGAACACTGAAGCTTTCTTT. Full variable domain (missing parts from reference TRBV7-3 and TRBJ1-1): GAGVSQTPSNKVTEKGKYVELRCDPISGHTALYWYRQSLGQGPEFLIYFQGTGAADDSGLPNDRFFAVRPEGSVSTLKIQRTERGDSAVYLCASSEGMNTEAFFGQGTRLTVV.

The chain carries TRBV9 and TRBJ2-1; 7 nucleotides agree with TRBD2. Trimming took 5 bases from V and 10 from J; bases not matched to a gene: 12. The V gene's germline CDR1 is SGDLS and CDR2 YYNGEE. There are 14 residues in the CDR3. The CDR3: CASRRSGTLPEQFF. The CDR3 region has the DNA TGTGCCAGCAGACGCAGCGGGACCCTTCCCGAGCAGTTCTTC. The full variable domain, rest sourced from reference TRBV9 and TRBJ2-1, is DSGVTQTPKHLITATGQRVTLRCSPRSGDLSVYWYQQSLDQGLQFLIQYYNGEERAKGNILERFSAQQFPDLHSELNLSSLELGDSALYFCASRRSGTLPEQFFGPGTRLTVL.